The text below deals with one T cell receptor beta chain. This entry belongs to a study of blood T cell repertoires in COVID-19. The overall study: The origin of the acute and convalescent COVID-19 samples was the United States, Italy and Spain.

The CDR3 consists of 13 residues. Looked up from germline, CDR1 is SGHVS and CDR2 is FQNEAQ. The germline V and J ends were trimmed by 5 bases and 1 base, with 8 bases remaining between them. As handled by the study authors: Reference gene primer amplification gave estimated nucleated cell counts. The method was immunoSEQ multiplex PCR; TCRdb's version includes in-frame clones alone and lacks a portion of them. Clone size and V and J calls were adopted from that table, with D and trimming inferred from the DNA. The repertoire consists of roughly 85,000 clones, with 70% to 90% occurring once and the leading ten covering 25% to 30%.

The source of this sequence is a man aged 50 to 59 with active or convalescent COVID-19. The chain carries TRBV7-8 and TRBJ1-1; the D is unclear. The specimen sequenced was peripheral blood. The DNA of the CDR3 is TGTGCCAGCAGCCGTACAAGGAACACTGAAGCTTTCTTT. Translating it yields CASSRTRNTEAFF.